What follows are 3 T cell receptor beta chains derived from one specimen sequenced in a study of neurological immune-mediated disorders (dated by TCRdb to the late 2010s). The receptor library was made with 5' RACE. The instrument was an Illumina HiSeq 2500. TCRdb redid the processing of the public reads, applying fastp at Q25 and MiXCR, and retained in-frame beta chains. Rows matching on CDR3 protein sequence are summarized as one entry with the most common DNA and genes. The sample table records about 59,000 distinct CDR3 sequences; about 13% of these occur just once. The leading ten clones occupy around a tenth of the sample. Specimen: PBMCs. These receptors all come from a woman aged 55 to 70 with HTLV-1-associated myelopathy (HAM/TSP).

This clonotype was observed many times. This chain connects TRBV5-1 to TRBJ2-2; D is ambiguous. Trimming removed 6 bases at V and 3 bases at J, with 15 bases between. The CDR3 consists of 15 residues. The V gene's germline CDR1 is SGHRS and CDR2 YFSETQ. CDR3 in DNA: TGCGCCAGCAAAATCCAACAGAGCGACACCGGGGAGCTGTTTTTT. Amino acid sequence: CASKIQQSDTGELFF. The variable domain in full, completed from reference TRBV5-1 and TRBJ2-2, reads KAGVTQTPRYLIKTRGQQVTLSCSPISGHRSVSWYQQTPGQGLQFLFEYFSETQRNKGNFPGRFSGRQFSNSRSEMNVSTLELGDSALYLCASKIQQSDTGELFFGEGSRLTVL.

Concerning this clonotype itself: Given a much more abundant clone one base away, this may be a read error. The chain recombines TRBV2 with TRBJ2-1; the match to TRBD2 covers 13 bases. This CDR3 comprises 16 residues. After removal of 6 bases from V and 10 bases from J, the junction contained 12 bases not matched to a gene. Looked up from germline, CDR1 is SNHLY and CDR2 is FYNNEI. The CDR3 DNA is TGTGCCAGCAGGCTAAGGACTAGCGGGAGACGCGTAGAGCAGTTCTTC. As protein: CASRLRTSGRRVEQFF. Full variable domain (missing parts from reference TRBV2 and TRBJ2-1): EPEVTQTPSHQVTQMGQEVILRCVPISNHLYFYWYRQILGQKVEFLVSFYNNEISEKSEIFDDQFSVERPDGSNFTLKIRSTKLEDSAMYFCASRLRTSGRRVEQFFGPGTRLTVL.

This clonotype has at least ten counts. This chain uses TRBV29-1 with TRBJ1-5; 7 bases agree with TRBD1. With V trimmed by 6 bases and J by 3 bases, 5 bases remained unmatched. Per the germline V gene, CDR1 is SQVTM and CDR2 is ANQGSEA. The CDR3 sequence is 13 residues long. CDR3 protein: CSVRRGTNQPQHF. The CDR3 coding sequence is TGCAGCGTACGCAGGGGGACCAATCAGCCCCAGCATTTT.